One sample yielded the 27 T cell receptor beta chains listed below, sequenced in a study of long-term antiretroviral therapy in people with HIV. Investigators performed immunoSEQ version v3.0 at survey level. The repertoire was sequenced with immunoSEQ multiplex PCR; TCRdb's copy has only in-frame clones and lacks some. The profile shows just over 8,500 clones, nearly 80% of them singletons. The sequencing used unsorted PBMCs, collected 0.6 years before starting antiretroviral therapy. The receptors were sampled from a man in his forties with HIV.

This sequence joins TRBV11-3 and TRBJ2-7; TRBD1 agrees at 8 bases. From germline, CDR1 is SGHNT and CDR2 YENEEA. The CDR3 has 15 residues. J lost 6 bases, V lost 2 bases, and 9 bases had no gene match. Here the CDR3 DNA reads TGTGCCAGCAGCTTAATGAATGGACAGGGCTTCGAGCAGTACTTC. This sequence encodes CASSLMNGQGFEQYF.

The rearrangement joins TRBV18 to TRBJ2-7, with no clear D. The V end lost 6 bases, the J end lost 2 bases, and 11 bases lay between the germline ends. CDR1 is KGHSH and CDR2 is LQKENI in the germline V gene. This CDR3 spans 13 amino acids. The CDR3 sequence: CASSPRPPYEQYF. CDR3 DNA: TGTGCCAGCTCCCCCAGACCGCCCTACGAGCAGTACTTC.

The chain has TRBV18 and TRBJ2-7, with D perhaps matching TRBD1 (5 bases). The CDR3 sequence is 12 residues long. Trimming removed 3 bases from V and 5 bases from J, with 8 bases in between. Germline V CDR1 and CDR2: KGHSH, LQKENI. The CDR3 DNA sequence: TGTGCCAGCTCACCTGACAGCCACGAGCAGTACTTC. Translating gives CASSPDSHEQYF.

The chain couples TRBV30 to TRBJ1-6, with a possible D match to TRBD1 (5 bases). Germline CDR1 reads GTSNPN; CDR2 reads SVGIG (reference sequence). The V end lost 3 bases, the J end lost 5 bases, and 11 bases lay between the germline ends. The CDR3 loop spans 14 amino acids. CDR3 protein: CAWSYETDNSPLHF. The CDR3 DNA is TGTGCCTGGAGCTATGAGACAGATAATTCACCCCTCCACTTT. Using reference TRBV30 and TRBJ1-6 for the parts outside the CDR3, the full variable domain is SQTIHQWPATLVQPVGSPLSLECTVEGTSNPNLYWYRQAAGRGLQLLFYSVGIGQISSEVPQNLSASRPQDRQFILSSKKLLLSDSGFYLCAWSYETDNSPLHFGNGTRLTVT.

The chain is built from TRBV2 and TRBJ1-6, with TRBD1 matching 9 bases. This CDR3 spans 14 amino acids. After removal of 2 bases from V and 10 bases from J, the junction contained 3 bases not matched to a gene. CDR1 is SNHLY and CDR2 is FYNNEI in the germline V gene. CDR3 DNA sequence: TGTGCCAGCAGTGAAACAGGGGGCAGGTCACCCCTCCACTTT. Amino acid sequence: CASSETGGRSPLHF. Full variable domain (remainder filled in from reference TRBV2 and TRBJ1-6): EPEVTQTPSHQVTQMGQEVILRCVPISNHLYFYWYRQILGQKVEFLVSFYNNEISEKSEIFDDQFSVERPDGSNFTLKIRSTKLEDSAMYFCASSETGGRSPLHFGNGTRLTVT.

This clone appeared a few times. This chain uses TRBV2 with TRBJ2-7, with TRBD2 matching 7 bases. Losses at the gene ends were 5 bases for V and 7 bases for J; bases not matched to a gene: 8. The CDR3 has 13 amino acids. The germline gives CDR1 SNHLY, CDR2 FYNNEI. The chain's CDR3 is CASSSGEGREQYF. The DNA of the CDR3 is TGTGCCAGCAGTTCCGGGGAGGGGCGGGAGCAGTACTTC.

The chain uses TRBV10-3 and TRBJ1-4; TRBD1 is a possible D gene (5 bases). Trimming removed 2 bases at V and 7 bases at J, with 14 bases between. Germline-derived CDR1 and CDR2 are ENHRY and SYGVKD. CDR3 size: 15 residues. CDR3 sequence reads: CAISEEGLPSEKLFF. CDR3 coding DNA: TGTGCCATCAGTGAGGAGGGGTTGCCTAGTGAAAAACTGTTTTTT.

This rearrangement joins TRBV5-4 to TRBJ2-3; the D gene is possibly TRBD2 (6 bases). Trimming took 4 bases from V and 2 from J, leaving 11 bases between them. The CDR3 runs to 14 residues. Looked up from germline, CDR1 is SGHNT and CDR2 is YYREEE (reference sequence). CDR3 loop: CASSTGLFTDTQYF. CDR3 in DNA: TGTGCCAGCAGCACCGGACTATTCACAGATACGCAGTATTTT.

The chain recombines TRBV4-1 with TRBJ1-1; TRBD1 might be the D (6 bases). CDR1 is MGHRA, CDR2 YSYEKL, per germline. V was pared by 4 bases and J by 4 bases, with 10 bases between. This CDR3 contains 13 residues. The CDR3 DNA reads as TGCGCCAGCAGCCCTCAGGACAGCACTGAAGCTTTCTTT. Residues: CASSPQDSTEAFF.

The V and J genes are TRBV14 and TRBJ1-6; perhaps TRBD1 as D (5 bases). V was trimmed by 4 bases and J by 9 bases, leaving 19 bases between them. CDR3 length: 16 residues. CDR1 is SGHDN, CDR2 FVKESK, per germline. CDR3 coding DNA: TGTGCCAGCAGCCCCCTCGGGGGGGAAGGAGGTTCACCCCTCCACTTT. Its protein product is CASSPLGGEGGSPLHF.

The rearrangement joins TRBV6-1 to TRBJ2-7; D perhaps matches TRBD1 (7 bases). V was trimmed by 6 bases and J by 0 bases, leaving 12 bases between them. This CDR3 comprises 14 residues. The germline CDR1 and CDR2 sequences are MNHNS and SASEGT. The CDR3 DNA sequence: TGTGCCAGCAGACCGGGGGACAGCTCCTACGAGCAGTACTTC. Protein sequence: CASRPGDSSYEQYF.

The rearrangement uses TRBV5-6 and TRBJ1-2; 7 bases are a match to TRBD1. V was clipped by 3 bases and J by 4 bases; unmatched bases: 6. The CDR3 is made up of 14 amino acids. Germline lookup yields CDR1 SGHDT and CDR2 YYEEEE. The CDR3 here is CASSSPTGIYGYTF. The DNA for the CDR3 is TGTGCCAGCAGCTCACCGACAGGGATCTATGGCTACACCTTC.

The V call is TRBV10-3, the J call TRBJ1-2; 7 bases align to TRBD1. V gave up 4 bases and J gave up 8 bases; unmatched junction bases: 13. The CDR3 is 15 amino acids. Germline CDR1 ENHRY, CDR2 SYGVKD. CDR3 in amino acids: CAISVPGTARDGYTF. CDR3 in DNA: TGTGCCATCAGTGTTCCCGGGACAGCCCGCGACGGCTACACCTTC.

For this clone: One end of the junction is discordant with germline, which a read error may explain. The gene calls are TRBV10-3 and TRBJ1-1, with 7 bases lining up with TRBD1. Germline-derived CDR1 and CDR2 are ENHRY and SYGVKD. CDR3 length: 13 amino acids. The CDR3 reads CASSFTGETEAFF. In DNA form, the CDR3 reads TGTGCCAGCAGTTTCACAGGGGAGACTGAAGCTTTCTTT.

This rearrangement joins TRBV2 to TRBJ1-2; D is perhaps TRBD1 (6 bases). This CDR3 has 15 residues. Looked up from germline, CDR1 is SNHLY and CDR2 is FYNNEI. V gave up 4 bases and J gave up 3 bases, with 15 bases separating them. The CDR3 DNA reads TGTGCCAGCAGTGCGGTGGGGGGCGCCCACTATGGCTACACCTTC. This encodes CASSAVGGAHYGYTF. Full variable domain (outside the CDR3, taken from reference TRBV2 and TRBJ1-2): EPEVTQTPSHQVTQMGQEVILRCVPISNHLYFYWYRQILGQKVEFLVSFYNNEISEKSEIFDDQFSVERPDGSNFTLKIRSTKLEDSAMYFCASSAVGGAHYGYTFGSGTRLTVV.

The rearrangement joins TRBV4-1 to TRBJ1-2, with 7 bases matching TRBD1. V trimming: 7 bases; J trimming: 3 bases; junction bases outside the gene matches: 11. Germline V gene sequence: CDR1 MGHRA, CDR2 YSYEKL. This CDR3 is built from 15 residues. The CDR3 bases are TGCGCCAGCAACACCGGGACAGAAACTTACTATGGCTACACCTTC. This translates into CASNTGTETYYGYTF.

The chain uses TRBV30 and TRBJ1-4; D unclear. CDR1 and CDR2 from the germline V gene are GTSNPN and SVGIG (reference sequence). The germline V and J ends were trimmed by 1 base and 4 bases, with 7 bases remaining between them. This CDR3 has 13 residues. In nucleotides, the CDR3 is TGTGCCTGGAGTGGGCAAGATAATGAAAAACTGTTTTTT. It translates to CAWSGQDNEKLFF.

The chain couples TRBV7-6 to TRBJ1-5, with D perhaps matching TRBD1 (5 bases). V gave up 3 bases and J gave up 5 bases, with 11 bases separating them. The CDR3 is 14 residues long. Germline CDR1 is SGHVS and CDR2 is FNYEAQ. The CDR3 DNA sequence: TGTGCCAGCAGCTTGTGGGACGGATATCAGCCCCAGCATTTT. Protein: CASSLWDGYQPQHF.

The rearrangement uses TRBV6-1 and TRBJ2-5; D possibly corresponds to TRBD2 (7 bases). There are 17 residues in the CDR3. Looked up from germline, CDR1 is MNHNS and CDR2 is SASEGT. Deletions cut 1 base from V and 1 base from J, with 16 bases between. CDR3 region: CASSEGHRAGVQETQYF. CDR3 DNA sequence: TGTGCCAGCAGTGAAGGTCACAGGGCGGGGGTCCAAGAGACCCAGTACTTC.

The gene calls are TRBV7-3 and TRBJ2-1, with D maybe TRBD2 (6 bases). The germline gives CDR1 SGHTA, CDR2 FQGTGA. The CDR3 is made up of 17 amino acids. Trimming cost V 2 bases and J 0 bases, with 14 bases left between them. In nucleotides, the CDR3 is TGTGCCAGCAGCTTAGGGCCTCGCGGGGCCTCCTACAATGAGCAGTTCTTC. Translating gives CASSLGPRGASYNEQFF. Drawing the rest from reference TRBV7-3 and TRBJ2-1, the complete variable domain is GAGVSQTPSNKVTEKGKYVELRCDPISGHTALYWYRQSLGQGPEFLIYFQGTGAADDSGLPNDRFFAVRPEGSVSTLKIQRTERGDSAVYLCASSLGPRGASYNEQFFGPGTRLTVL.

CDR3 in DNA: TGTGCCAGCTCACCACCCGGGACAGGGGGGTACACTGAAGCTTTCTTT. It encodes CASSPPGTGGYTEAFF. The rearrangement links TRBV18 to TRBJ1-1, with TRBD1 matching over 11 bases. This CDR3 is built from 16 residues. Germline CDR1 and CDR2: KGHSH and LQKENI. V was clipped by 0 bases and J by 3 bases; unmatched bases: 3. The full variable domain, completed using reference TRBV18 and TRBJ1-1, is NAGVMQNPRHLVRRRGQEARLRCSPMKGHSHVYWYRQLPEEGLKFMVYLQKENIIDESGMPKERFSAEFPKEGPSILRIQQVVRGDSAAYFCASSPPGTGGYTEAFFGQGTRLTVV.

The rearrangement joins TRBV30 to TRBJ1-1; D call uncertain. CDR1 GTSNPN and CDR2 SVGIG come from the germline V gene (reference sequence). Trimming shortened V by 2 bases and J by 3 bases, and 13 bases separated the two germline ends. There are 14 residues in the CDR3. The CDR3, as DNA: TGTGCCTGGAGTTTTCCGGGGTCTCACACTGAAGCTTTCTTT. This translates into CAWSFPGSHTEAFF. The variable domain in full, with the rest retrieved from reference TRBV30 and TRBJ1-1, is SQTIHQWPATLVQPVGSPLSLECTVEGTSNPNLYWYRQAAGRGLQLLFYSVGIGQISSEVPQNLSASRPQDRQFILSSKKLLLSDSGFYLCAWSFPGSHTEAFFGQGTRLTVV.

The chain is built from TRBV5-1 and TRBJ2-7; TRBD1 is a possible D gene (6 bases). Trimming took 0 bases from V and 2 from J, leaving 12 bases between them. This CDR3 spans 15 amino acids. Germline V gene sequence: CDR1 SGHRS, CDR2 YFSETQ. The DNA for the CDR3 is TGCGCCAGCAGCTTGGAGACAGGTGGCCCCTACGAGCAGTACTTC. This gives the protein CASSLETGGPYEQYF.

This chain connects TRBV5-1 to TRBJ2-7; D assignment may be TRBD1 or TRBD2 (5 bases each). Germline V gives CDR1 SGHRS, CDR2 YFSETQ. The CDR3 extends over 13 amino acids. Trimming removed 0 bases from V and 6 bases from J, with 10 bases in between. CDR3 protein: CASSLGGVSEQYF. The CDR3 coding sequence is TGCGCCAGCAGCTTGGGAGGGGTCTCCGAGCAGTACTTC.

This clone was counted only a few times. CDR3 in amino acids: CASSIGAGGGSPLHF. The CDR3 DNA follows: TGTGCCAGTAGTATAGGAGCGGGAGGAGGATCACCCCTCCACTTT. The V gene is TRBV19, the J gene TRBJ1-6; D not certain. This CDR3 has 15 amino acids. V gave up 1 base and J gave up 10 bases, with 14 bases separating them. Per germline, CDR1 LNHDA and CDR2 SQIVND (reference sequence).

The J gene is TRBJ2-1, the V gene TRBV6-1, with D perhaps being TRBD1 or TRBD2 (5 bases each). Germline V gene sequence: CDR1 MNHNS, CDR2 SASEGT. Trimming took off 1 base at V and 9 bases at J, with 16 bases between the two ends. CDR3 size: 15 residues. For the CDR3, the DNA is TGTGCCAGCAGTGAAGAGTTGGGACCCTGGGGTGAGCAGTTCTTC. The encoded protein is CASSEELGPWGEQFF.

V gene TRBV9 combines with J gene TRBJ2-1; maybe TRBD1 (6 bases). V lost 2 bases and J 7 bases, leaving 13 bases between the germline ends. CDR1 and CDR2 from the germline V gene are SGDLS and YYNGEE. This CDR3 is built from 14 residues. CDR3 DNA sequence: TGTGCCAGCAGCGTTGGGGGCCTAGGTAATGAGCAGTTCTTC. Its protein is CASSVGGLGNEQFF.